This entry lists 9 T cell receptor beta chains sequenced from one sample in a study of shared clonotypes between healthy human individuals (dated by TCRdb to 2018 to 2020). The library was made by the immunoSEQ multiplex PCR assay. Here the immuneACCESS table is served through TCRdb, limited to in-frame sequences with V and J called. Missing clones are a known gap in these copies; in checked studies unresolved V genes cover under half, and the rest lacks a known reason. The sample has hundreds of thousands of clones on record, about 85% of them singletons. The ten largest clones add up to about 12% of the sample. The sample comprised PBMCs. The origin of the receptors is a woman in her forties in good health. Some clones in this sample may be carry-over from other donors' samples.

The J gene is TRBJ1-1, the V gene TRBV7-9, with 7 bases lining up with TRBD1. The ends lost 3 bases at V and 3 bases at J; junction bases unmatched: 7. Germline V gene data show CDR1 as SEHNR and CDR2 as FQNEAQ (reference sequence). This CDR3 spans 15 amino acids. Here the CDR3 reads CASSFSGTDYTEAFF. In nucleotides, the CDR3 is TGTGCCAGCAGCTTCTCCGGGACAGACTACACTGAAGCTTTCTTT.

This clone was picked up a small number of times. This chain joins TRBV19 and TRBJ1-1, with 7 bases fitting TRBD1. Germline CDR1 and CDR2: LNHDA and SQIVND (reference sequence). V lost 7 bases and J lost 5; bases outside the gene matches: 10. This CDR3 has 14 amino acids. CDR3 sequence reads: CASTATGPHTEAFF. In DNA form, the CDR3 reads TGTGCCAGTACTGCGACAGGGCCCCATACTGAAGCTTTCTTT.

The V call is TRBV18, the J call TRBJ1-1; D gene uncertain. Germline CDR1 reads KGHSH; CDR2 reads LQKENI. The CDR3 has 13 residues. V was cut by 4 bases and J by 3 bases, with 9 bases left in between. CDR3 DNA sequence: TGTGCCAGCTCACGACAAAGGGACACTGAAGCTTTCTTT. This translates into CASSRQRDTEAFF.

V is TRBV6-6 and J is TRBJ1-2, with a tentative D call TRBD1 (5 bases). CDR1 and CDR2 (germline): MNHNY, SVGAGI (reference sequence). The CDR3 covers 14 residues. Trimming took 0 bases from V and 8 from J, leaving 13 bases between them. The CDR3, as DNA: TGTGCCAGCAGTTACTCGGAGGGGTATGAGGGCTACACCTTC. Protein: CASSYSEGYEGYTF.

The V call is TRBV4-1, the J call TRBJ1-1; no definite D call. The V and J ends lost 1 base and 0 bases respectively, with 15 bases between them. CDR3 length equals 17 residues. CDR1 and CDR2 (germline): MGHRA, YSYEKL. CDR3 nucleotide sequence: TGCGCCAGCAGCCAAGTTTCCGGGCTCCCGGTGAACACTGAAGCTTTCTTT. The encoded protein is CASSQVSGLPVNTEAFF.

The chain combines TRBV7-6 with TRBJ1-5, with D perhaps matching TRBD1 (5 bases). Germline assignment: CDR1 SGHVS and CDR2 FNYEAQ. The CDR3 runs 15 residues. Trimming shortened V by 5 bases and J by 0 bases, and 11 bases separated the two germline ends. CDR3 in amino acids: CASSPDINSNQPQHF. CDR3 DNA sequence: TGTGCCAGCAGCCCGGACATAAATAGCAATCAGCCCCAGCATTTT.

J is TRBJ2-2 and V is TRBV28; 7 bases are a match to TRBD2. The CDR3 extends over 17 amino acids. Germline CDR1 reads MDHEN; CDR2 reads SYDVKM. J lost 6 bases, V lost 3 bases, and 13 bases had no gene match. The DNA for the CDR3 is TGTGCCAGCAGTTTTAGGGACTACCGTACGGGCGCCGGGGAGCTGTTTTTT. This codes for CASSFRDYRTGAGELFF.

The J gene is TRBJ2-7, the V gene TRBV6-5; 14 bases agree with TRBD2. The CDR3 runs 14 residues. Looked up from germline, CDR1 is MNHEY and CDR2 is SVGAGI. The trim removed 7 bases at V and 4 bases at J, leaving 3 bases unmatched. The CDR3 region is CASIGLAGGYEQYF. The CDR3 DNA is TGTGCCAGCATAGGACTAGCGGGAGGATACGAGCAGTACTTC.

This clone was seen a few times. The genes are TRBV29-1 and TRBJ2-7, with 12 bases identical to TRBD2. Germline values: CDR1 SQVTM, CDR2 ANQGSEA. The V segment lost 6 bases and the J segment 7 bases; nucleotides outside the gene matches: 10. The CDR3 spans 14 residues. DNA of the CDR3: TGCAGCGTCCGGACTAGCGGGACCCTGGGGGAGCAGTACTTC. Amino acid sequence: CSVRTSGTLGEQYF.